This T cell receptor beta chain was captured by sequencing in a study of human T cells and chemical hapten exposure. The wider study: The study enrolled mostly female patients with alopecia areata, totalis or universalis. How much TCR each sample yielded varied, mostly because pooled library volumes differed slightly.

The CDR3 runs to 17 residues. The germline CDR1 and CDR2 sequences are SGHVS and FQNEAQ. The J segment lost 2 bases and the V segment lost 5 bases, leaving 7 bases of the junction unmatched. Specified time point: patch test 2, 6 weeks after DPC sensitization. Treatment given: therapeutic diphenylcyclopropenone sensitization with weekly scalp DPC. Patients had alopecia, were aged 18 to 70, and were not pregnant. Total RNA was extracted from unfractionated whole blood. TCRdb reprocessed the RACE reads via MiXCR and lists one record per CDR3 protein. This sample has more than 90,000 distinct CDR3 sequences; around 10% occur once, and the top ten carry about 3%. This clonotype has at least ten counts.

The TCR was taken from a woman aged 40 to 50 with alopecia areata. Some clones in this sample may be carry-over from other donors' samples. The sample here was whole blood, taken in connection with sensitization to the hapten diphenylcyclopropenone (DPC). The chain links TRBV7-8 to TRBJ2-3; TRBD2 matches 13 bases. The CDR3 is CASSPGTSGMITDTQYF. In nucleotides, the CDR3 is TGTGCCAGCAGCCCCGGGACTAGCGGGATGATCACAGATACGCAGTATTTT.